Presented here are 28 T cell receptor beta chains from one specimen sequenced in a study of T-cell memory formation after mild COVID-19. TCRdb called the 5' RACE reads again in MiXCR, with one record for every CDR3 protein. Among 150,000 to 200,000 distinct CDR3 sequences listed, 10% to 15% were seen once. Specimen: PBMCs or a T cell subset sorted from them (not recorded which). These receptors were collected from a man aged 18 to 30 who had mild COVID-19 (a few samples of this study predate the infection). Cell type and time point are not known.

This chain joins TRBV5-1 and TRBJ1-2; a possible D gene is TRBD1 (6 bases). The germline V and J ends were trimmed by 0 bases and 5 bases, with 17 bases remaining between them. The CDR3 has 16 amino acids. In germline, CDR1 is SGHRS, CDR2 YFSETQ. As DNA, the CDR3 is TGCGCCAGCAGCTTGGAAGGCCACTTACAGGGATATGGCTACACCTTC. Amino acid sequence: CASSLEGHLQGYGYTF. The entire variable domain, with the rest obtained from reference TRBV5-1 and TRBJ1-2, is as follows: KAGVTQTPRYLIKTRGQQVTLSCSPISGHRSVSWYQQTPGQGLQFLFEYFSETQRNKGNFPGRFSGRQFSNSRSEMNVSTLELGDSALYLCASSLEGHLQGYGYTFGSGTRLTVV.

The chain combines TRBV9 with TRBJ2-5, with D perhaps matching TRBD2 (5 bases). Deletions cut 0 bases from V and 5 bases from J, with 14 bases between. The CDR3 is 15 residues long. The germline CDR1 and CDR2 sequences are SGDLS and YYNGEE. The CDR3 loop reads CASSVAAGLVETQYF. The DNA of the CDR3 is TGTGCCAGCAGCGTAGCTGCGGGTTTGGTGGAGACCCAGTACTTC.

The CDR3 is CSVWSRTDTQYF. The CDR3 region has the DNA TGCAGCGTTTGGAGCCGAACAGATACGCAGTATTTT. V gene TRBV29-1 combines with J gene TRBJ2-3; D unresolved. This CDR3 region has 12 residues. Trimming stripped 5 bases from V and 3 bases from J, with 9 bases between. Per germline, CDR1 SQVTM and CDR2 ANQGSEA.

The rearrangement uses TRBV28 and TRBJ2-3; 7 bases map to TRBD1. The germline V gene encodes CDR1 MDHEN and CDR2 SYDVKM. The length of the CDR3 is 16 residues. Losses at the gene ends were 0 bases for V and 0 bases for J; bases not matched to a gene: 3. CDR3 residues: CASSLWGTASTDTQYF. As DNA, the CDR3 is TGTGCCAGCAGTTTATGGGGGACAGCTAGCACAGATACGCAGTATTTT.

This clonotype was seen more than once but under ten times. This sequence joins TRBV20-1 and TRBJ2-5; tentative D call: TRBD1 (5 bases). The CDR3 consists of 13 residues. V shed 6 bases and J shed 5 bases, with 16 bases lying between them. Per the germline V gene, CDR1 is DFQATT and CDR2 is SNEGSKA (reference sequence). Written as DNA, the CDR3 is TGCAGTGCCAAACGCAGGGAAGGGGAGACCCAGTACTTC. This gives the protein CSAKRREGETQYF.

There are a few counts of this clonotype. This chain links TRBV15 with TRBJ2-4; TRBD1 aligns across 9 bases. Per germline, CDR1 LNHNV and CDR2 YYDKDF (reference sequence). V gave up 5 bases and J gave up 5 bases; unmatched junction bases: 13. The CDR3 has 17 amino acids. This CDR3 reads CATSPGRDRVIQNIQYF. For the CDR3, the DNA is TGTGCCACCAGCCCCGGCAGGGACAGGGTAATCCAAAACATTCAGTACTTC.

V usage is TRBV5-1 and J usage is TRBJ2-1; no clear D. This CDR3 comprises 15 residues. V lost 2 bases, J lost 0 bases, and 9 bases lay in between. The germline V gene encodes CDR1 SGHRS and CDR2 YFSETQ. CDR3: CASSLGSSSYNEQFF. The CDR3 coding sequence is TGCGCCAGCAGCTTAGGCTCTAGCTCCTACAATGAGCAGTTCTTC.

This clonotype was seen only a few times. The V call is TRBV4-3, the J call TRBJ1-2; D not certain. The germline gives CDR1 LGHNA, CDR2 YSLEER. The V gene lost 3 bases and the J gene lost 4 bases, with 9 bases spanning the gap. This CDR3 is built from 13 residues. CDR3 nucleotides: TGCGCCAGCAGCCAGGGGAAATTCTATGGCTACACCTTC. Amino acids: CASSQGKFYGYTF.

This clonotype has just a few counts. The chain uses TRBV6-1 and TRBJ2-1; D is undetermined. The ends were cut back, 1 base at V and 11 bases at J, with 6 bases in the middle. The CDR3 length is 11 residues. CDR1 and CDR2 (germline): MNHNS, SASEGT. CDR3 nucleotides: TGTGCCAGCAGTGAAGGGCCAAAGCAGTTCTTC. It encodes CASSEGPKQFF.

Only a few counts were recorded for this clonotype. The CDR3 DNA is TGTGCCAGCAGCTTAGGAGGCAGCTACACAGATACGCAGTATTTT. Its translation is CASSLGGSYTDTQYF. The chain joins TRBV7-2 to TRBJ2-3; D is ambiguous. V lost 1 base, J lost 2 bases, and 10 bases lay in between. Germline CDR1 and CDR2: SGHTA and FQGNSA. The CDR3 totals 15 residues.

The rearrangement joins TRBV5-1 to TRBJ2-5; 11 bases are shared with TRBD1. The V and J ends lost 3 bases and 6 bases, in that order; junction bases with no gene match: 16. CDR1 is SGHRS and CDR2 is YFSETQ in the germline V gene. CDR3 length equals 18 residues. In DNA, the CDR3 is TGCGCCAGCAGCTGGAGGGCGGACAGGGGGCGAAGGGAAAAGACCCAGTACTTC. Residues: CASSWRADRGRREKTQYF.

The V gene is TRBV7-6, the J gene TRBJ1-4; no clear D gene. The CDR3 covers 18 residues. With 4 bases removed from V and 1 base from J, the gap between germline ends came to 19 bases. CDR1 SGHVS and CDR2 FNYEAQ come from the germline V gene. The CDR3 loop is CASSSVPAGIQTNEKLFF. In nucleotides, the CDR3 is TGTGCCAGCAGCTCCGTCCCAGCCGGGATCCAAACTAATGAAAAACTGTTTTTT.

The chain is built from TRBV11-2 and TRBJ1-1; D not certain. This CDR3 comprises 12 residues. V lost 7 bases, J lost 3 bases, and 9 bases lay in between. Germline V lookup: CDR1 SGHAT, CDR2 FQNNGV. The CDR3, as DNA: TGTGCCAGCAACTGGCTGGACACTGAAGCTTTCTTT. Translation: CASNWLDTEAFF. Full variable domain (outside the CDR3, taken from reference TRBV11-2 and TRBJ1-1): EAGVAQSPRYKIIEKRQSVAFWCNPISGHATLYWYQQILGQGPKLLIQFQNNGVVDDSQLPKDRFSAERLKGVDSTLKIQPAKLEDSAVYLCASNWLDTEAFFGQGTRLTVV.

The chain recombines TRBV6-1 with TRBJ1-2; no firm D call. This CDR3 spans 13 amino acids. The germline gives CDR1 MNHNS, CDR2 SASEGT. Trimming stripped 2 bases from V and 8 bases from J, with 12 bases between. The CDR3 sequence: CASSEWAEYGYTF. Here the CDR3 DNA reads TGTGCCAGCAGTGAATGGGCAGAATACGGCTACACCTTC.

There are a few counts of this clonotype. DNA for the CDR3: TGTGCCAGCAGTTCCCGGGACAGACGTCGCTCACCCCTCCACTTT. Its translation: CASSSRDRRRSPLHF. V usage is TRBV6-6 and J usage is TRBJ1-6, with 7 bases matching TRBD1. Per germline, CDR1 MNHNY and CDR2 SVGAGI (reference sequence). V shed 4 bases, J shed 10 bases, and the junction held 10 bases outside the gene matches. This CDR3 spans 15 amino acids.

The V call is TRBV20-1, the J call TRBJ2-6; D possibly matches TRBD1 or TRBD2 (5 bases each). V dropped 3 bases and J dropped 0 bases, with 15 bases sitting between them. The CDR3 length is 17 residues. Germline loops: CDR1 DFQATT, CDR2 SNEGSKA (reference sequence). CDR3 sequence reads: CSARSAEGFSGANVLTF. As DNA, the CDR3 is TGCAGTGCTAGGTCCGCCGAGGGGTTCTCTGGGGCCAACGTCCTGACTTTC.

The sample holds a few counts of this clonotype. This chain uses TRBV5-1 with TRBJ2-7; D unclear. The length of the CDR3 is 14 residues. Germline V CDR1 and CDR2: SGHRS, YFSETQ. The V gene lost 7 bases and the J gene lost 2 bases, with 16 bases spanning the gap. The CDR3 nucleotides are TGCGCCAGCCGACAAGGCTGGGGTGCCTACGAGCAGTACTTC. Amino acids: CASRQGWGAYEQYF.

This clonotype was seen ten or more times. This chain uses TRBV27 with TRBJ2-5; TRBD1 matches 12 bases. V dropped 4 bases and J dropped 5; count of bases not matched to a gene: 5. CDR3 length: 15 amino acids. Germline V gene lookup returns CDR1 MNHEY and CDR2 SMNVEV (reference sequence). The CDR3 region is CASSSGTGGVETQYF. The CDR3 DNA follows: TGTGCCAGCAGTTCGGGGACAGGGGGCGTGGAGACCCAGTACTTC.

This clonotype has just a few counts. The V call is TRBV4-3, the J call TRBJ1-2, with TRBD1 identical over 7 bases. J lost 7 bases, V lost 0 bases, and 17 bases had no gene match. Germline CDR1 and CDR2: LGHNA and YSLEER. CDR3 size: 18 residues. As DNA, the CDR3 is TGCGCCAGCAGCCAAGATTATAAGGAGCCACAGGGGTCTCTTGGCTACACCTTC. This codes for CASSQDYKEPQGSLGYTF.

The CDR3 coding sequence is TGTGCCTGGAGAGGACAGGGGCTATCAAGCAATCAGCCCCAGCATTTT. Translating it yields CAWRGQGLSSNQPQHF. The chain uses TRBV30 and TRBJ1-5; 9 bases agree with TRBD1. Germline CDR1 GTSNPN, CDR2 SVGIG (reference sequence). There are 16 residues in the CDR3. V was pared by 3 bases and J by 1 base, with 7 bases of the junction left unmatched.

The chain combines TRBV5-6 with TRBJ1-2, with D possibly being TRBD1 (6 bases). CDR1 SGHDT and CDR2 YYEEEE come from the germline V gene. This CDR3 spans 15 amino acids. Trimming took 2 bases from V and 7 from J, leaving 18 bases between them. The CDR3 spells CASSLGQGKWSGYTF. The CDR3 region has the DNA TGTGCCAGCAGCTTAGGGCAGGGGAAATGGAGTGGCTACACCTTC.

This clonotype was seen many times. The J gene is TRBJ1-2, the V gene TRBV5-6, with D maybe TRBD1 (5 bases). From germline, CDR1 is SGHDT and CDR2 YYEEEE. Trimming shortened V by 4 bases and J by 0 bases, and 22 bases separated the two germline ends. The CDR3 covers 18 residues. Here the CDR3 reads CASSLRPTGTGSNYGYTF. CDR3 sequence (DNA): TGTGCCAGCAGCCTCCGACCCACCGGGACTGGATCTAACTATGGCTACACCTTC.

V gene TRBV6-2 or TRBV6-3 combines with J gene TRBJ2-2, with 7 positions matching TRBD2. The V segment lost 0 bases and the J segment 6 bases; nucleotides outside the gene matches: 1. The CDR3 is 14 amino acids. Per germline, CDR1 MNHEY and CDR2 SVGEGT. The CDR3 protein is CASSYSGGAGELFF. CDR3 coding DNA: TGTGCCAGCAGTTACTCTGGGGGGGCCGGGGAGCTGTTTTTT.

The chain combines TRBV4-3 with TRBJ2-2, with D maybe TRBD1 (5 bases). The CDR3 spans 15 residues. Germline CDR1 and CDR2: LGHNA and YSLEER. Trimming cost V 4 bases and J 7 bases, with 16 bases left between them. The CDR3 nucleotides are TGCGCCAGCAGCCCGCGGTCCAGGGATTACGGGGAGCTGTTTTTT. Its translation: CASSPRSRDYGELFF.

This clonotype was observed a handful of times. The chain employs TRBV7-3 and TRBJ1-5, with 7 bases aligning to TRBD1. The germline gives CDR1 SGHTA, CDR2 FQGTGA. V dropped 5 bases and J dropped 6; count of bases not matched to a gene: 4. This CDR3 is built from 13 residues. In DNA, the CDR3 is TGTGCCAGCAGCACCGACAGGGCTCAGCCCCAGCATTTT. Its protein is CASSTDRAQPQHF.

This clonotype has a handful of counts. The chain carries TRBV18 and TRBJ1-5; D unresolved. V was clipped by 3 bases and J by 5 bases, with 17 bases between them. Germline CDR1 reads KGHSH; CDR2 reads LQKENI. CDR3 size: 16 residues. The CDR3 reads CASSPSRTASHQPQHF. In DNA, the CDR3 is TGTGCCAGCTCACCCAGCAGGACGGCCAGCCATCAGCCCCAGCATTTT.

This clonotype has only a few counts. The rearrangement joins TRBV2 to TRBJ1-5; D gene unclear. The CDR3 loop spans 14 amino acids. The V end lost 2 bases, the J end lost 1 base, and 6 bases lay between the germline ends. Germline V gene sequence: CDR1 SNHLY, CDR2 FYNNEI. The CDR3 loop reads CASSERRSNQPQHF. Here the CDR3 DNA reads TGTGCCAGCAGTGAAAGACGGAGCAATCAGCCCCAGCATTTT.

This clonotype was detected many times. The chain has TRBV7-9 and TRBJ2-1; the match to TRBD2 covers 7 bases. Germline V gene data show CDR1 as SEHNR and CDR2 as FQNEAQ (reference sequence). This CDR3 has 16 amino acids. Trimming removed 4 bases from V and 5 bases from J; junction bases left unmatched: 11. The DNA for the CDR3 is TGTGCCAGCAGCTCCCCCAGGGCTAGCGGCAACAATGAGCAGTTCTTC. This gives the protein CASSSPRASGNNEQFF.